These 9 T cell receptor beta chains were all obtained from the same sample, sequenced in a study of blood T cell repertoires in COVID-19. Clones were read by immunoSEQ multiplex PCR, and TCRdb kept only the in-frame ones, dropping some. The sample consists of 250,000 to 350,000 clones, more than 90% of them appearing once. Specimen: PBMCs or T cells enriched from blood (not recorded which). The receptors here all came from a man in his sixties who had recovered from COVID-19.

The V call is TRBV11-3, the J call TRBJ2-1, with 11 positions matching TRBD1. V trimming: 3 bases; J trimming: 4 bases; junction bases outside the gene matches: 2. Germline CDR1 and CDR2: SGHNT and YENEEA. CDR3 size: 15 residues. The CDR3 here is CASSFGTGGYNEQFF. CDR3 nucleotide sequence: TGTGCCAGCAGCTTCGGGACAGGGGGATACAATGAGCAGTTCTTC.

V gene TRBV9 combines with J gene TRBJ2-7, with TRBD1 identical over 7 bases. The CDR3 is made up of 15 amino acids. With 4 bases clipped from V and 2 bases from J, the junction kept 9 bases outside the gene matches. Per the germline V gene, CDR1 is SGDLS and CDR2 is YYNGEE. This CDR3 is CASSPYGTATYEQYF. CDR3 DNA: TGTGCCAGCAGCCCTTATGGGACAGCTACCTACGAGCAGTACTTC.

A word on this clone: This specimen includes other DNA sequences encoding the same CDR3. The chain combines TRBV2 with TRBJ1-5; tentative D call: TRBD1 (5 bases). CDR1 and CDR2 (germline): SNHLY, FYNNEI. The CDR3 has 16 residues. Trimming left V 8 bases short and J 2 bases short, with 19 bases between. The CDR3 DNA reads TGTGCCAGCGGTGGACGACCCGTCAGGGGCAATCAGCCCCAGCATTTT. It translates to CASGGRPVRGNQPQHF.

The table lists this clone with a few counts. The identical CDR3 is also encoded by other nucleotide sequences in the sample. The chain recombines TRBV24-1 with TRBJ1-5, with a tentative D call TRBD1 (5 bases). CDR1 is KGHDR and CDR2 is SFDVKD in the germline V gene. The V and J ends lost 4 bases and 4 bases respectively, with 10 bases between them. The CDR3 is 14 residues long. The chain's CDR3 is CATSDPTVNQPQHF. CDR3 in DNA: TGTGCCACCAGTGACCCGACAGTAAATCAGCCCCAGCATTTT.

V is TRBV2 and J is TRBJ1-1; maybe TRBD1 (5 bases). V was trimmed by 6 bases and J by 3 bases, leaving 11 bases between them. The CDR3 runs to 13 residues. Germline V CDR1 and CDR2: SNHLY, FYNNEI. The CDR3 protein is CASRRQTYTEAFF. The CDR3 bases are TGTGCCAGCAGGAGACAGACTTACACTGAAGCTTTCTTT.

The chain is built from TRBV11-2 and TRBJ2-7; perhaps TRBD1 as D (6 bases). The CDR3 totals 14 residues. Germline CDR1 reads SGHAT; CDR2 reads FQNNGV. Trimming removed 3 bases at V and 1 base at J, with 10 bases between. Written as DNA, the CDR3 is TGTGCCAGCAGCTTTCCCGGGACATCCTACGAGCAGTACTTC. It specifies CASSFPGTSYEQYF.

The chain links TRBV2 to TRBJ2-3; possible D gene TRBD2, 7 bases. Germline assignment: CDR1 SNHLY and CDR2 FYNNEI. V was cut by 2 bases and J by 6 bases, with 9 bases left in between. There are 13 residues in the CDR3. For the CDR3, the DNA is TGTGCCAGCAGTGAACGGGGGGCGGATACGCAGTATTTT. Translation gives CASSERGADTQYF.

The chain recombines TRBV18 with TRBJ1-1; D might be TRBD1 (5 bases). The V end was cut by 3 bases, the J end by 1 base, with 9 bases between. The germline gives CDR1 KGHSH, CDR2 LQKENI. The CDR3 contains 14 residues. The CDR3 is CASSPKDKNTEAFF. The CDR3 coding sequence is TGTGCCAGCTCACCGAAGGACAAGAACACTGAAGCTTTCTTT.

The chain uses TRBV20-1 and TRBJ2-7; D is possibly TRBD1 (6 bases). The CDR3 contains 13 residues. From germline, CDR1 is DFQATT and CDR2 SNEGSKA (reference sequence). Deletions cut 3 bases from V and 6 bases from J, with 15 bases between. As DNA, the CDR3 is TGCAGTGCTAGTCCAGACCAAGGGGGCGAGCAGTACTTC. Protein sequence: CSASPDQGGEQYF.